A selection of T cell receptor beta chains follows, all from one sample in a study of cytomegalovirus exposure and HLA in healthy donors. Libraries were prepared by immunoSEQ multiplex PCR; TCRdb keeps only in-frame clonotypes and omits some of them. The table has 200,000 to 250,000 clones, roughly 85% seen once. The sequencing input was PBMCs. These receptors were collected from a woman younger than 30 in good health and CMV-seronegative. Both conserved end residues are part of each CDR3. The D gene is left open where the match is weak. Clone size is shown for a subset of rows, as once, few, many or a class of expanded clone.

size	V	J	D	DNA	CDR3
few	TRBV6-5	TRBJ2-7	NA	TGTGCCAGCAGTCCCCCTCTAGAGTTGCAGTACTTC	CASSPPLELQYF
NA	TRBV5-1	TRBJ1-2	TRBD1	TGCGCCAGCAGAAAATCAGTATCGGGACAGGGGGCGAACTATGGCTACACCTTC	CASRKSVSGQGANYGYTF
NA	TRBV13	TRBJ2-2	TRBD1	TGTGCCAGCAGACAGGGGGCGAACACCGGGGAGCTGTTTTTT	CASRQGANTGELFF
NA	TRBV6-5	TRBJ1-1	NA	TGTGCCAGCAGCCGTACAACGACAGGGAACACTGAAGCTTTCTTT	CASSRTTTGNTEAFF
NA	TRBV5-4	TRBJ2-1	TRBD1	TGTGCCAGCAGCTCCGGGACAGGGTTCGATGAGCAGTTCTTC	CASSSGTGFDEQFF
NA	TRBV21-1	TRBJ2-1	NA	TGTGCCAGCAGCAACCTGCCCAGCGGGAGTAAGAATGAGCAGTTCTTC	CASSNLPSGSKNEQFF
NA	TRBV27	TRBJ2-1	NA	TGTGCCAGCAGGATCCCAGGGAGTGAGCAGTTCTTC	CASRIPGSEQFF
NA	TRBV30	TRBJ2-3	NA	TGTGCCTGGAGCTTGCAGGGGTCACTCGCAGATACGCAGTATTTT	CAWSLQGSLADTQYF
once	TRBV5-1	TRBJ1-1	TRBD1	TGCGCCAGCAGCTTGGGACAGGGGAAGAACACTGAAGCTTTCTTT	CASSLGQGKNTEAFF
medium-sized	TRBV28	TRBJ1-2	TRBD1	TGTGCCAGCAGCTGGACCGGGACAGAATATGGCTACACCTTC	CASSWTGTEYGYTF
NA	TRBV7-8	TRBJ2-2	NA	TGTGCCAGCAGCTTCCGGGACACCAACACCGGGGAGCTGTTTTTT	CASSFRDTNTGELFF
NA	TRBV2	TRBJ2-5	NA	TGTGCCAGCAGTGGGTTGCTTTGGGAGACCCAGTACTTC	CASSGLLWETQYF
once	TRBV5-1	TRBJ2-2	TRBD2	TGCGCCAGCACCTGGACTAGCGGGAGCCCCAGCACCGGGGAGCTGTTTTTT	CASTWTSGSPSTGELFF
NA	TRBV5-1	TRBJ1-4	TRBD1	TGCGCCAGCAGCCTCGGGACAGCCTCCATGAGGGAACTGTTTTTT	CASSLGTASMRELFF
NA	TRBV29-1	TRBJ1-3	NA	TGCAGCGCCCGAGGTGGCTTCCTCCCTGGAAACACCATATATTTT	CSARGGFLPGNTIYF
NA	TRBV30	TRBJ1-1	NA	TGTGCCTCCAGGGCGAACACTGAAGCTTTCTTT	CASRANTEAFF
NA	TRBV11-2	TRBJ2-7	NA	TGTGCCAGCAGCCTTTTGAGGCAATCCTACGAGCAGTACTTC	CASSLLRQSYEQYF
NA	TRBV9	TRBJ1-2	NA	TGTGCCAGCAGCCCTTCTGGGACGCTCCGCTATGGCTACACCTTC	CASSPSGTLRYGYTF
NA	TRBV29-1	TRBJ2-7	TRBD2	TGCAGCGCGACCCGGGCCGGGGGGTACGAGCAGTACTTC	CSATRAGGYEQYF
NA	TRBV11-2	TRBJ2-1	TRBD2	TGTGCCAGCAGCTTACTAAGATTAGCGGGGGTTTACAATGAGCAGTTCTTC	CASSLLRLAGVYNEQFF
NA	TRBV18	TRBJ1-2	TRBD1	TGTGCCAGCTCACCGGACAGGGGGTACTATGGCTACACCTTC	CASSPDRGYYGYTF
NA	TRBV20-1	TRBJ1-1	NA	TGCAGTGCTAGTAAGGGAACTGAAGCTTTCTTT	CSASKGTEAFF
NA	TRBV27	TRBJ2-3	NA	TGTGCCAGCAGTTTATCGTCTAACACAGATACGCAGTATTTT	CASSLSSNTDTQYF
NA	TRBV27	TRBJ2-7	NA	TGTGCCAGCAGTCGGGGAGCGGACGGGTCCTACGAGCAGTACTTC	CASSRGADGSYEQYF
NA	TRBV7-9	TRBJ2-1	NA	TGTGCCAGCAGCTTAGAGTCCGATGAGCAGTTCTTC	CASSLESDEQFF
NA	TRBV5-1	TRBJ2-5	TRBD2	TGCGCCAGCAGCTTACAGGGCGGGGGGGACCTTGGGACCCAGTACTTC	CASSLQGGGDLGTQYF
NA	TRBV11-2	TRBJ2-3	NA	TGTGCCAGCAGCTTAAGGCAGGGGAGCGCAGATACGCAGTATTTT	CASSLRQGSADTQYF
once	TRBV11-1	TRBJ2-1	NA	TGTGCCAGCAGCTTAATCGCCAGGCTTGAGCAGTTCTTC	CASSLIARLEQFF
NA	TRBV5-1	TRBJ1-3	NA	TGCGCCAGCAGCTCAGAAGCTGGAAACACCATATATTTT	CASSSEAGNTIYF
NA	TRBV2	TRBJ1-5	NA	TGTGCCAGCTGCAGTAGTACGCGGCAGCCCCAGCATTTT	CASCSSTRQPQHF
NA	TRBV2	TRBJ1-6	NA	TGTGCCAGCACACGCCAACAGGGCGGGGGATCACCCCTCCACTTT	CASTRQQGGGSPLHF
NA	TRBV20-1	TRBJ1-2	NA	TGCAGCCACACGGAAACCCATGGCTACACCTTC	CSHTETHGYTF
NA	TRBV25-1	TRBJ2-1	NA	TGTGCCAGCAGTGAATATGGGGCTGCCTACAATGAGCAGTTCTTC	CASSEYGAAYNEQFF
NA	TRBV2	TRBJ1-5	NA	TGTGCCAGCAGACGGGGGGACAATAGCAATCAGCCCCAGCATTTT	CASRRGDNSNQPQHF
NA	TRBV27	TRBJ2-2	NA	TGTGCCAGCAGTTTATCTCCCGGGGAGCTGTTTTTT	CASSLSPGELFF
NA	TRBV4-1	TRBJ2-3	NA	TGCGCCAGCAGCCAGGTATTGGGAACGCAGTATTTT	CASSQVLGTQYF
NA	TRBV7-9	TRBJ1-1	TRBD1	TGTGCCAGCAGCTTAGCGCAGGGGGTAAACACTGAAGCTTTCTTT	CASSLAQGVNTEAFF
NA	TRBV27	TRBJ2-5	NA	TGTGCCAGCAGTTTAGAACCACAAGAGACCCAGTACTTC	CASSLEPQETQYF
NA	TRBV5-6	TRBJ1-4	NA	TGTGCCAGCAGCTTGAGACAGTCTAATGAAAAACTGTTTTTT	CASSLRQSNEKLFF
NA	TRBV29-1	TRBJ1-1	NA	TGCAGCGTATCGGAACGCGGGTGGACTGAAGCTTTCTTT	CSVSERGWTEAFF
NA	TRBV18	TRBJ2-5	TRBD2	TGTGCCAGCTCACCAGTGAATAGCGGGAAACAAGAGACCCAGTACTTC	CASSPVNSGKQETQYF
NA	TRBV5-5	TRBJ2-7	NA	TGTGCCAGCAGCTCAACTAACTACGAGCAGTACTTC	CASSSTNYEQYF
few	TRBV12-5	TRBJ1-3	NA	TGTGCTAGTGGCCTATTTGGAAACACCATATATTTT	CASGLFGNTIYF
NA	TRBV5-8	TRBJ1-5	NA	TGTGCCAGCAGCTTAGAGGAGCCCCAGCATTTT	CASSLEEPQHF
NA	TRBV9	TRBJ1-2	NA	TGTGCCAGCAGCGTAGGCAGGGGCCTCTATGGCTACACCTTC	CASSVGRGLYGYTF
NA	TRBV29-1	TRBJ1-2	TRBD1	TGCAGCGTTGGACAGGGGGGAAACTATGGCTACACCTTC	CSVGQGGNYGYTF
NA	TRBV6-5	TRBJ2-3	TRBD1	TGTGCCAGCAGTGACAGGGGCGCAGATACGCAGTATTTT	CASSDRGADTQYF
NA	TRBV27	TRBJ2-1	TRBD2	TGTGCCAGCAGCCGCCTAGCGGGGGGTTCCTACAATGAGCAGTTCTTC	CASSRLAGGSYNEQFF
NA	TRBV7-2	TRBJ2-7	TRBD1	TGTGCCAGCAGCAGAGGGACAGGGGGACCCGAGCAGTACTTC	CASSRGTGGPEQYF
once	TRBV6-5	TRBJ2-3	NA	TGTGCCAGCAGTTCCGGGACAGATACGCAGTATTTT	CASSSGTDTQYF
NA	TRBV11-2	TRBJ1-2	NA	TGTGCCAGCAGCCCGTGGCAAGGGGGGGCGGGCTACACCTTC	CASSPWQGGAGYTF
NA	TRBV4-1	TRBJ1-1	NA	TGCGCCAGCAGCCTAAACGGAGGGGGGAACACTGAAGCTTTCTTT	CASSLNGGGNTEAFF
NA	TRBV10-3	TRBJ1-4	NA	TGTGCCATCAGTGAGACTGCTAATGAAAAACTGTTTTTT	CAISETANEKLFF
NA	TRBV28	TRBJ2-7	TRBD1	TGTGCCAGCAGACTACCGGGACAGGGATCCCACTACGAGCAGTACTTC	CASRLPGQGSHYEQYF
once	TRBV5-6	TRBJ2-7	NA	TGTGCCAGCAGCTTGGGTGCAGCCGGTCGGGGCTACGAGCAGTACTTC	CASSLGAAGRGYEQYF
NA	TRBV4-1	TRBJ2-3	TRBD1	TGCGCCAGCAGCCAACTCCCAAACTTACCGGGACAGGGTAGCACAGATACGCAGTATTTT	CASSQLPNLPGQGSTDTQYF